This TCR beta chain is drawn from a study of neurological immune-mediated disorders (dated by TCRdb to about 2019). Looking at the study overall: Of the roughly 34 multiple sclerosis patients, approximately 31 had relapsing-remitting MS and 3 had secondary progressive MS. Of the approximately 66 subjects in the cohort, approximately 15 were HAM/TSP patients, 34 were multiple sclerosis patients, and 20 were healthy controls. Longitudinal samples, technical triplicates and paired sorted CD4+ and CD8+ T-cell subsets, alongside PBMC samples, were included among the roughly 110 TCR-beta libraries. The study compared peripheral blood TCR-beta repertoires of HTLV-I-associated myelopathy (HAM/TSP) patients, multiple sclerosis patients and healthy controls using UMI-based sequencing.

Libraries from unsorted PBMCs were made from 2 million PBMCs kept in RNAlater at -80 degrees C until RNA extraction. Multiple sclerosis patients were enrolled in a US clinical protocol evaluating disease progression by magnetic resonance imaging. Peripheral blood underwent Ficoll-Hypaque density gradient centrifugation to isolate PBMCs, which were then cryopreserved in liquid nitrogen. To synthesize cDNA, template-switch 5'RACE was performed with a primer carrying a 10-nucleotide random unique molecular identifier so that each TCR transcript was tagged. Each sequencing run produced over 180 million TCR-beta sequences covering 15-18 subjects. The RNeasy kit was used to extract total RNA. The KAPA Real-time Library Amplification kit was used to amplify TCR-beta VDJ regions with primers for the TCR constant region and the 5'RACE anchor. Sample indexes and Illumina adaptors were added in a first PCR, and a second PCR then increased library yield. After purification with Ampure beads, the TCR product of roughly 650 bp was size-selected on a 2% E-gel SizeSelection system. Before pooling, library quality was assessed on a Bioanalyzer, concentration was determined with Qubit, and library quantification was performed with the Kapa Library Quantification kit. Libraries were sequenced paired-end 2 x 150 bp on an Illumina HiSeq 2500. To increase sequence diversity, about 24-32% phiX was spiked into each library pool. Per the source publication's procedure: The UMI-based MiGEC pipeline processed quality-filtered reads and removed over 80% of raw TCR sequences during error correction. IMGT germline references were used for alignment of VDJ genes, and clonotypes were defined by a unique CDR3 amino acid sequence together with V-J genes. Clonal expansion, Shannon diversity and CDR3 relatedness were evaluated with VDJtools (CalcPairwiseDistances, ClusterSamples), while phylogenetic trees were built in CLCbio workbench. A clone was classed as expanded if it had 8 or more unique UMIs, a cutoff based on coefficient-of-variation modelling across technical triplicates. Starting from the raw public reads, TCRdb applied fastp trimming at Q25, assembled clones with MiXCR and retained in-frame beta chains. Each CDR3 protein appears once, grouped with its most common genes and DNA. For this entry, the V and J calls and clone size follow TCRdb and not the study's own pipeline. This sample lists about 60,000 distinct CDR3 sequences; 3% to 4% were detected once. The ten biggest clones cover 6% to 9% of the sample.

The study at large found these results: The highest TCR clonal expansion was observed in HAM/TSP patients, whereas the lowest was observed in MS patients, even when compared with healthy controls. The MS cluster was not associated with any clinical or MRI features, and the authors stated that larger cohorts are needed. Expanded clones from different subjects shared no identical CDR3 amino acid sequences, which suggests that TCR-beta repertoires were private in all groups. In phylogenetic analysis, the repertoires of 18 of 34 MS patients grouped into a cluster of related CDR3 sequences, which suggests a possible signature at the repertoire level.

The cysteine opens and the phenylalanine closes a CDR3 of 12 amino acids. The entry retains the CDR3 DNA only, 36 bases that are in frame from base 1. From the germline V gene, CDR1 is MNHEY and CDR2 is SVGEGT. The V end loses 2 bases and the J end loses 3 bases, and a stretch of 4 bases separates them. This clonotype was counted ten times or more. The antigen it binds to is not known. Base qualities are not provided; no much larger clone lies one nucleotide away. The TCR sequence derives from a woman in her fifties or sixties with multiple sclerosis. The sequenced sample was PBMCs. The rearrangement joined TRBV6-2 or TRBV6-3 to TRBJ2-5; a confident D gene designation cannot be given. The CDR3 protein sequence reads: CASSYGKETQYF. The DNA sequence follows: TGTGCCAGCAGTTACGGGAAAGAGACCCAGTACTTC.